This TCR beta chain was observed in a study of shared clonotypes between healthy human individuals (dated by TCRdb to the early 2020s). Background for the entire study: The cohort included a few men and two women between 18 and 49 years of age. Blood TCR repertoires of a handful of healthy adults were deeply sequenced to estimate repertoire size and the extent of clonotype sharing between individuals. Per donor, leukapheresis produced somewhere between about 0.94 and 10 billion PBMCs. For each donor, three plates each were used for CD4 naive and CD4 memory, two plates were used for CD8 naive, and one plate was used for CD8 memory. Different laboratories and diverse techniques were used to prepare libraries and sequence TCR repertoires, to increase sequencing depth and limit assay-specific biases. The study at large found these results: Because the study included a small number of donors, the genetic and exposure-history diversity represented was limited. Incomplete sequencing was indicated by rarefaction of sorted-subset datasets, despite the large sequencing depth. Based on pairwise subsampling, the degree of clonotype sharing among donors was expected to be affected by sequencing depth. Across a handful of donors, about 4.5% of naive CD4, roughly 3.3% of naive CD8, around 2.5% of memory CD4, and under 0.45% of memory CD8 clonotypes were shared. Naive subsets generally had larger estimated clonotype richness than memory subsets. Compared with non-shared clonotypes, clonotypes shared by all four sorted-subset donors had higher generation probabilities. Sampling was restricted to blood, and TCR repertoires in tissues likely differ from the TCR repertoires found in blood.

V has 4 bases trimmed and J has 7 bases trimmed; junction bases matching no gene number 7. CDR1 and CDR2, per the germline V gene (reference sequence), are LNHDA and SQIVND. From the cysteine through the phenylalanine, the CDR3 covers 15 amino acids. Here the CDR3 DNA is all that survives: 45 bases in frame from base 1. Using the deep immunoSEQ assay, TCR CDR3 regions were amplified from genomic DNA by multiplex PCR. For each cell subset, the extracted genomic DNA was distributed evenly across all wells of several immunoSEQ 96-well plates, and each plate served as one replicate. For sorted subsets, each replicate PCR was loaded with around 200 ng genomic DNA, equivalent to about 30,000 T cell genomes. The purified libraries were quantified using a Qubit 3.0 fluorometer, sized with a Bioanalyzer 2100, and then quantified again using the KAPA Library Quantification kit. Every immunoSEQ 96-well plate was sequenced on a separate single-read 150-cycle Illumina NextSeq 550 flow cell. The published analysis was carried out like this. Because the immunoSEQ output included only junctional sequences and no quality scores, the filtering could not be the same as the filtering used for full-length reads. To assign V/J genes and CDR3, sequences were annotated against IMGT germline references using PyIR, a Python wrapper for IgBLAST v1.9. Reads with weak V/J assignments (E-value above 1e-6), missing CDR3, stop codons, out-of-frame junctions, or ambiguous translated residues were removed. V3J clonotypes were defined as sequences sharing an identical inferred V gene, J gene, and CDR3 amino acid sequence. Percentage overlap between repertoires was computed as shared unique clonotypes divided by the size of the smaller repertoire. Richness of each repertoire was evaluated using RTK rarefaction, the Chao1 estimator, and Recon v2.1 estimates of unobserved clonotypes. OLGA was used to compute generation probabilities for all TCRbeta clonotypes that the gDNA method yielded from a handful of donors. TCRdb took over this immuneACCESS table, retaining in-frame rearrangements with V and J assigned. Such tables are incomplete; in checked studies, under half of the missing clones stem from an unresolved V gene, and the remainder is unexplained. V, J and clone size are those of that table, while D and trimming were read from the DNA. Across this sample there are about 2.4 million clones, with over 85% seen only once. The leading ten clones occupy approximately 0.35% of the sample.

Donors were healthy HIV-negative adults with no recently reported acute infections or vaccinations. All donors were Caucasian adults living in Nashville, Tennessee, USA. CD4+ T cells were enriched by magnetic negative selection, after which naive cells were positively selected on CD45RA and the negative fraction was taken as the memory subset. Blood was collected by leukapheresis, and PBMCs were isolated by Ficoll-Histopaque density gradient centrifugation and then cryopreserved in liquid nitrogen vapor phase. Purity and quantity of every magnetically sorted T cell population were checked by analytical flow cytometry. Genomic DNA was isolated from every sorted fraction and measured by UV absorbance on a Nanodrop 2000c. Notes on this clone: It has no known antigen specificity. No much larger clonotype is one base removed from it; base qualities were not supplied.

The clonotype comes from a young man in good health. Some clones in this sample may be carry-over from other donors' samples. The chain was built from TRBV19 and TRBJ2-1; 10 central nucleotides agree with TRBD1. The sample taken for sequencing was naive CD4+ T cells from PBMCs. The sample's cell subset or site label, decoded: CD45RA+ positively selected. The CDR3 region: CASSTGQGIGNEQFF. Here is the DNA: TGTGCCAGTAGTACGGGACAGGGGATCGGGAATGAGCAGTTCTTC.